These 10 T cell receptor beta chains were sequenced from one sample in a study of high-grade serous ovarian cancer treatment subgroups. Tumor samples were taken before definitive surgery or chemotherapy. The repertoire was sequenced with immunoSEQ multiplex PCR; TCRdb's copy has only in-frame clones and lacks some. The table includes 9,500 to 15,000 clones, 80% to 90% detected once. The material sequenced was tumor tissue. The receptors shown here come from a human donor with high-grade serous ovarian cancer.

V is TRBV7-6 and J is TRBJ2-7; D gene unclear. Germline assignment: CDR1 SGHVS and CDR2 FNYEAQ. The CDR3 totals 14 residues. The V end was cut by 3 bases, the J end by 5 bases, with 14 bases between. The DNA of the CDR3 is TGTGCCAGCAGCTTCCAGGCAGTACAAGACGAGCAGTACTTC. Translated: CASSFQAVQDEQYF.

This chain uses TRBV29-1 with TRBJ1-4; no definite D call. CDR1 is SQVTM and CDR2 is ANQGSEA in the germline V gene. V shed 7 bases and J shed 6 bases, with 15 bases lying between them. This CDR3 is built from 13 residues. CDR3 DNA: TGCAGCGGTTGGTGGAGTGGGGATGAAAAACTGTTTTTT. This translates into CSGWWSGDEKLFF.

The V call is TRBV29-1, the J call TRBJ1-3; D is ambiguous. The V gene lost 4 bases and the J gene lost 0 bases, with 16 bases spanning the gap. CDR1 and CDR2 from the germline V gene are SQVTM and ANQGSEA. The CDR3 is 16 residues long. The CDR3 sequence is CSVVVNVFGSGNTIYF. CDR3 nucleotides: TGCAGCGTTGTCGTGAACGTATTCGGCTCTGGAAACACCATATATTTT.

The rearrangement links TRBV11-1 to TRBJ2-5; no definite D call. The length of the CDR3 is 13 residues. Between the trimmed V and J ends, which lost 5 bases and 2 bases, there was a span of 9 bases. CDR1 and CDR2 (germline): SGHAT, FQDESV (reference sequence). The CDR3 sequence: CASSPQSQETQYF. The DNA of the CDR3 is TGTGCCAGCAGCCCACAGAGTCAAGAGACCCAGTACTTC.

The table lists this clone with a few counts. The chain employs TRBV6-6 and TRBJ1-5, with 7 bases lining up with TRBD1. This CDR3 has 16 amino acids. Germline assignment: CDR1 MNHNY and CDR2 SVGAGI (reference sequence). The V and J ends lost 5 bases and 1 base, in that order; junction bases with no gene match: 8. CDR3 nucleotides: TGTGCCAGCAGTCGCACGGCGGGACAGAGCAATCAGCCCCAGCATTTT. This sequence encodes CASSRTAGQSNQPQHF.

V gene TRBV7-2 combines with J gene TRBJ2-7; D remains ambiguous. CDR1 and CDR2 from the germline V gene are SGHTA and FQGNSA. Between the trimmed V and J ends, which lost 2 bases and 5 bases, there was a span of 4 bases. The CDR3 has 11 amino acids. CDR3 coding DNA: TGTGCCAGCAGCTTAAGCCACGAGCAGTACTTC. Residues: CASSLSHEQYF.

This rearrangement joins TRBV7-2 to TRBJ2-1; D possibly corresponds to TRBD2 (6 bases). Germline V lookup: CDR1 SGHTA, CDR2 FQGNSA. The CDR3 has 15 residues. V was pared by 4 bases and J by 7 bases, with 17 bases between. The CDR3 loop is CASSSFGTGRNEQFF. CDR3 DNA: TGTGCCAGCAGCTCCTTTGGGACGGGGAGGAATGAGCAGTTCTTC.

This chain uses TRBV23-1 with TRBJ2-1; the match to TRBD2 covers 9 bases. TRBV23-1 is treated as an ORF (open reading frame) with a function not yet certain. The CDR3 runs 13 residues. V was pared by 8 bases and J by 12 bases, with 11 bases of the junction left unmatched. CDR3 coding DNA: TGCGCCAGCTACCGGATAAGCGGGGGGCCGCAGTTCTTC. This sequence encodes CASYRISGGPQFF.

The CDR3 loop is CASSYASGGAGQFF. The CDR3 DNA follows: TGTGCCAGCAGTTACGCTAGCGGGGGGGCAGGGCAGTTCTTC. V and J are TRBV6-6 and TRBJ2-1, with TRBD2 identical over 12 bases. CDR1 and CDR2 from the germline V gene are MNHNY and SVGAGI (reference sequence). Trimming at V came to 2 bases and at J to 12 bases, leaving 5 bases not matched to a gene. CDR3 size: 14 residues.

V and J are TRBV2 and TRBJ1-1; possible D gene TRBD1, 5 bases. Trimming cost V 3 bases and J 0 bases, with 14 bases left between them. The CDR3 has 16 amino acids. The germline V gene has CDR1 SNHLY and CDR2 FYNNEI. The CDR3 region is CASSDWGFGMNTEAFF. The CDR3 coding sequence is TGTGCCAGCAGTGATTGGGGCTTCGGGATGAACACTGAAGCTTTCTTT. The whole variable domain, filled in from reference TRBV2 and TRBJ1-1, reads EPEVTQTPSHQVTQMGQEVILRCVPISNHLYFYWYRQILGQKVEFLVSFYNNEISEKSEIFDDQFSVERPDGSNFTLKIRSTKLEDSAMYFCASSDWGFGMNTEAFFGQGTRLTVV.